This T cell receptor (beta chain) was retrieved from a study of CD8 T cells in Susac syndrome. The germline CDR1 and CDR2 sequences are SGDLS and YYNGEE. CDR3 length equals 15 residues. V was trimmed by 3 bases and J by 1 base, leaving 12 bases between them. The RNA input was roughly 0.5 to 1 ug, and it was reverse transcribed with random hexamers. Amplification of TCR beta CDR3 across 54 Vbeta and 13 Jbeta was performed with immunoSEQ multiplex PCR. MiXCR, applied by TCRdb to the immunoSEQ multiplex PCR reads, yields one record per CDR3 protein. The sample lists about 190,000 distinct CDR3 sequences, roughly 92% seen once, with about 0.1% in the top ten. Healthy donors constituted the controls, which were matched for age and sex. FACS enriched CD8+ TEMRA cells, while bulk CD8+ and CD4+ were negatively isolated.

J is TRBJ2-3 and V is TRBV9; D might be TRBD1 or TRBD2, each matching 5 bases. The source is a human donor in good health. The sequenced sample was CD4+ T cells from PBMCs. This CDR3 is CASSAIRGGTDTQYF. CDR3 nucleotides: TGTGCCAGCAGCGCCATAAGGGGAGGCACAGATACGCAGTATTTT.